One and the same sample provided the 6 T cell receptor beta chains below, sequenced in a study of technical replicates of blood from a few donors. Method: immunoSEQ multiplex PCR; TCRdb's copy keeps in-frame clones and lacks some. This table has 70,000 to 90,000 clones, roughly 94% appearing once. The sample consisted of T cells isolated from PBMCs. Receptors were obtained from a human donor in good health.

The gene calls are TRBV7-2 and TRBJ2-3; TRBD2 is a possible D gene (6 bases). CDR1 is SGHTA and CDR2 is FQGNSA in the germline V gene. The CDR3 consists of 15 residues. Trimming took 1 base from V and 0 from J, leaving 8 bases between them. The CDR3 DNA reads TGTGCCAGCAGCTTAGTGGGGACTAGCACAGATACGCAGTATTTT. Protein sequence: CASSLVGTSTDTQYF.

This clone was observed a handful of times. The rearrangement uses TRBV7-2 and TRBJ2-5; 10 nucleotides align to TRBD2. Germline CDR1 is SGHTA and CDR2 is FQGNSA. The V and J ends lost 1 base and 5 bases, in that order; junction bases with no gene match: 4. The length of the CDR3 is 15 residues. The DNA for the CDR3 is TGTGCCAGCAGCTTAGGAGCTAGCGGGAGTGAGACCCAGTACTTC. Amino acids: CASSLGASGSETQYF.

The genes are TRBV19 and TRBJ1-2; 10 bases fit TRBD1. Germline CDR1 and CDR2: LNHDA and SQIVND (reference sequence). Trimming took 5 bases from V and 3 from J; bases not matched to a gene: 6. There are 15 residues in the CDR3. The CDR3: CASSFIGTGDYGYTF. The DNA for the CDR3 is TGTGCCAGTAGTTTTATAGGGACAGGGGACTATGGCTACACCTTC.

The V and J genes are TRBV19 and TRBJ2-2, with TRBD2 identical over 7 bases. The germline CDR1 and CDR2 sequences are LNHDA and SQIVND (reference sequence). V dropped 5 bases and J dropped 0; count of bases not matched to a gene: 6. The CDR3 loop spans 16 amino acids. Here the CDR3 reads CASSQGRAPNTGELFF. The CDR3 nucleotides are TGTGCCAGTAGTCAAGGGAGGGCACCGAACACCGGGGAGCTGTTTTTT.

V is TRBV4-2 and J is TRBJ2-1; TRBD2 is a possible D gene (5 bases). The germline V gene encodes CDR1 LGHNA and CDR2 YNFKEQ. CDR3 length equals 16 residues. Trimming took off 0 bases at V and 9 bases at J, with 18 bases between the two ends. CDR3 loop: CASSQDPASSLGEQFF. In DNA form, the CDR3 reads TGTGCCAGCAGCCAAGACCCAGCTAGCTCCCTAGGTGAGCAGTTCTTC.

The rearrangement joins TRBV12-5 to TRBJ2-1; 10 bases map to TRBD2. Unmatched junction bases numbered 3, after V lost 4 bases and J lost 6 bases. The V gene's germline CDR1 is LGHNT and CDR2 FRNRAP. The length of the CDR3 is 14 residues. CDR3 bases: TGTGCTAGTGGTTCTAGCGGGAGCAGCAATGAGCAGTTCTTC. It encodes CASGSSGSSNEQFF.